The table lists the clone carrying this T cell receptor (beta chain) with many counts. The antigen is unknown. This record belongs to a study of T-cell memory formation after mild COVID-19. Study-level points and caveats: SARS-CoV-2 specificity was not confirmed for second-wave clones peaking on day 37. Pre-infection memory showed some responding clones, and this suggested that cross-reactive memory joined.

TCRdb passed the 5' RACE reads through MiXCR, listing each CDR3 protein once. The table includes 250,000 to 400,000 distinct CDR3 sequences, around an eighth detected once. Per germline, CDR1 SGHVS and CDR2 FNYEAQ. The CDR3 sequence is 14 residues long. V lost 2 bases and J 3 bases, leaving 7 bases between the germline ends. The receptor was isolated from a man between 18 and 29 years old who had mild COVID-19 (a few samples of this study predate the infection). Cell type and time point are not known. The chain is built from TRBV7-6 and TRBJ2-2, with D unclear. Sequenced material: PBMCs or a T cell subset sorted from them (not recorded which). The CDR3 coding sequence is TGTGCCAGCAGCTTATTTGGGGACACCGGGGAGCTGTTTTTT. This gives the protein CASSLFGDTGELFF.